Shown below are 18 T cell receptor beta chains from a single sample sequenced in a study of T-cell memory formation after mild COVID-19. TCRdb re-analysed the 5' RACE reads in MiXCR, keeping a single row per CDR3 protein. The sample includes around 500,000 distinct CDR3 sequences, roughly 18% of them seen just once. Input material: PBMCs or a T cell subset sorted from them (not recorded which). These receptors originate from an adult woman who had mild COVID-19 (a few samples of this study predate the infection). Cell type and time point are not known.

The chain employs TRBV6-5 and TRBJ1-2, with TRBD1 matching 7 bases. V dropped 0 bases and J dropped 4; count of bases not matched to a gene: 2. Germline V gene sequence: CDR1 MNHEY, CDR2 SVGAGI. CDR3 size: 14 residues. The CDR3 spells CASSYSRDSYGYTF. The CDR3 DNA is TGTGCCAGCAGTTACTCTAGGGACAGCTATGGCTACACCTTC.

The CDR3 spells CASSPRDRGLVGTEAFF. CDR3 coding DNA: TGCGCCAGCAGCCCACGGGACAGGGGGCTCGTTGGCACTGAAGCTTTCTTT. V and J are TRBV4-3 and TRBJ1-1; 12 positions match TRBD1. V lost 4 bases and J lost 4; bases outside the gene matches: 10. CDR1 is LGHNA and CDR2 is YSLEER in the germline V gene. This CDR3 has 17 amino acids.

This clonotype has more than one count but fewer than ten. The rearrangement joins TRBV7-9 to TRBJ1-4; 7 bases are shared with TRBD1. Trimming at V came to 5 bases and at J to 8 bases, leaving 5 bases not matched to a gene. CDR3 length equals 13 residues. Germline-derived CDR1 and CDR2 are SEHNR and FQNEAQ (reference sequence). DNA of the CDR3: TGTGCCAGCAGCCGACAGGGATTCGAAAAACTGTTTTTT. Translating gives CASSRQGFEKLFF.

This chain links TRBV4-3 with TRBJ2-7; TRBD2 is a possible D gene (6 bases). With 4 bases removed from V and 5 bases from J, the gap between germline ends came to 18 bases. CDR3 length: 15 amino acids. Germline lookup yields CDR1 LGHNA and CDR2 YSLEER. The CDR3 DNA reads TGCGCCAGCAGCCCGGGGCGGGACCTCTTGGACGAGCAGTACTTC. It translates to CASSPGRDLLDEQYF.

This clonotype was found a few times. The V gene is TRBV7-2, the J gene TRBJ2-7, with 8 bases that match TRBD1. V was pared by 4 bases and J by 4 bases, with 3 bases of the junction left unmatched. Germline assignment: CDR1 SGHTA and CDR2 FQGNSA. The CDR3 is made up of 13 amino acids. CDR3 protein: CASSSGQDYEQYF. The CDR3 nucleotides are TGTGCCAGCAGCTCGGGACAGGATTACGAGCAGTACTTC.

The CDR3 DNA sequence: TGCAGCGCTCACCCCAGGCTCTACAATGAGCAGTTCTTC. Residues: CSAHPRLYNEQFF. The chain couples TRBV29-1 to TRBJ2-1; D not certain. The V end lost 7 bases, the J end lost 3 bases, and 13 bases lay between the germline ends. Per germline, CDR1 SQVTM and CDR2 ANQGSEA. CDR3 length equals 13 residues.

This clonotype was seen more than once but under ten times. The chain employs TRBV20-1 and TRBJ1-6; 7 nucleotides align to TRBD1. V was clipped by 6 bases and J by 7 bases; unmatched bases: 9. Germline lookup yields CDR1 DFQATT and CDR2 SNEGSKA (reference sequence). This CDR3 comprises 14 residues. For the CDR3, the DNA is TGCAGTGCCCCCTATGGCAGGGGGAATTCACCCCTCCACTTT. Translation: CSAPYGRGNSPLHF.

The rearrangement uses TRBV6-4 and TRBJ2-1; 14 bases align to TRBD2. The germline V gene has CDR1 MRHNA and CDR2 SNTAGT. This CDR3 spans 15 amino acids. With V trimmed by 5 bases and J by 8 bases, 5 bases remained unmatched. The CDR3: CASSPTSGGADEQFF. CDR3 in DNA: TGTGCCAGCAGTCCGACTAGCGGGGGGGCCGATGAGCAGTTCTTC.

The chain couples TRBV7-2 to TRBJ1-1; D remains ambiguous. Deletions cut 4 bases from V and 11 bases from J, with 17 bases between. There are 13 residues in the CDR3. Germline CDR1 SGHTA, CDR2 FQGNSA. The CDR3 spells CASSSSGWALAFF. In DNA, the CDR3 is TGTGCCAGCAGCTCATCTGGCTGGGCTTTGGCTTTCTTT.

This clonotype showed up just a few times. The DNA is left out, because the CDR3 cannot be placed on it with certainty; the CDR3 is given as TCRdb lists it. This rearrangement joins TRBV12-3 or TRBV12-4 to TRBJ1-5. The CDR3 extends over 15 residues, inclusive of both ends. CDR3 residues: CASSSSKSYHQPQHF.

In this sample, this clonotype turned up a few times. The chain recombines TRBV11-2 with TRBJ2-7; TRBD2 agrees at 12 bases. Germline loops: CDR1 SGHAT, CDR2 FQNNGV. The CDR3 extends over 16 amino acids. The junction had 9 bases not matched to a gene; V was cut back by 5 bases and J by 4 bases. In nucleotides, the CDR3 is TGTGCCAGCAGCCCAGACCCAGGACTAGCGGGGTACGAGCAGTACTTC. This translates into CASSPDPGLAGYEQYF.

The chain has TRBV14 and TRBJ2-7; D is undetermined. The CDR3 consists of 12 residues. CDR1 SGHDN and CDR2 FVKESK come from the germline V gene. The V end was cut by 3 bases, the J end by 0 bases, with 3 bases between. DNA for the CDR3: TGTGCCAGCAGCCATAGCTCCTACGAGCAGTACGTC. Translating it yields CASSHSSYEQYV.

This clonotype was seen a handful of times. The chain recombines TRBV5-1 with TRBJ1-6; D perhaps matches TRBD1 (6 bases). V was clipped by 4 bases and J by 7 bases, with 12 bases between them. The CDR3 sequence is 14 residues long. Looked up from germline, CDR1 is SGHRS and CDR2 is YFSETQ. In DNA, the CDR3 is TGCGCCAGCAGCATTACAGGGACCAATTCACCCCTCCACTTT. Encoded protein: CASSITGTNSPLHF.

The chain links TRBV5-1 to TRBJ2-5; D possibly corresponds to TRBD1 (5 bases). CDR1 is SGHRS and CDR2 is YFSETQ in the germline V gene. This CDR3 comprises 14 residues. V was trimmed by 4 bases and J by 2 bases, leaving 12 bases between them. DNA of the CDR3: TGCGCCAGCAGCCCCCGACAGCAACAAGAGACCCAGTACTTC. This translates into CASSPRQQQETQYF.

The chain links TRBV7-8 to TRBJ2-1; 8 bases fit TRBD1. Germline CDR1 reads SGHVS; CDR2 reads FQNEAQ. J gave up 8 bases and V 3 bases, and 9 bases lay outside the gene matches. The CDR3 sequence is 15 residues long. Here the CDR3 reads CASSFRGQVYYEQFF. For the CDR3, the DNA is TGTGCCAGCAGCTTCAGGGGACAGGTGTACTATGAGCAGTTCTTC.

This clonotype turned up a few times. This chain links TRBV18 with TRBJ2-3; the D is unclear. V dropped 4 bases and J dropped 5 bases, with 16 bases sitting between them. The CDR3 has 15 residues. Germline V gene data show CDR1 as KGHSH and CDR2 as LQKENI. This CDR3 reads CASSLLPTVGDTQYF. In DNA form, the CDR3 reads TGTGCCAGCTCACTCCTGCCCACGGTGGGAGATACGCAGTATTTT.

This clonotype was seen more than once but under ten times. The chain carries TRBV7-9 and TRBJ2-3; 8 positions match TRBD1. In germline, CDR1 is SEHNR, CDR2 FQNEAQ (reference sequence). CDR3 length: 17 amino acids. V shed 3 bases and J 0 bases; nucleotides not matched to a gene: 8. CDR3 protein: CASSLGTGGFSTDTQYF. The DNA for the CDR3 is TGTGCCAGCAGCTTGGGGACAGGAGGCTTTAGCACAGATACGCAGTATTTT.

V usage is TRBV9 and J usage is TRBJ2-5; no reliable D call. V was shortened by 0 bases and J by 4 bases, with 10 bases between the two germline ends. The length of the CDR3 is 14 residues. Germline-derived CDR1 and CDR2 are SGDLS and YYNGEE. In DNA, the CDR3 is TGTGCCAGCAGCGTAGAAGTAGGTGTAGAGACCCAGTACTTC. Translated, it gives CASSVEVGVETQYF.